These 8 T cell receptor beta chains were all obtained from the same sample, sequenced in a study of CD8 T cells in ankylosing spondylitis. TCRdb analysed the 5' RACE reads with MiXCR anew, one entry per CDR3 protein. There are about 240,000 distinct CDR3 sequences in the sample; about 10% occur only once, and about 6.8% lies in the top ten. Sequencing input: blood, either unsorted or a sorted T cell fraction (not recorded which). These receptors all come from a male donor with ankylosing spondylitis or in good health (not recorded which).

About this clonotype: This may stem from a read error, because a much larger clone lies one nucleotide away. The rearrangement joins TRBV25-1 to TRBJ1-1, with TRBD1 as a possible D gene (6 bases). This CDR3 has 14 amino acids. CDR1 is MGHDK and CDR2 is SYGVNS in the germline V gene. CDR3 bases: TGTGCCAGCACCCAGGGGCGGGGGAACCCTGAAGATTTCTTT. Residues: CASTQGRGNPEDFF.

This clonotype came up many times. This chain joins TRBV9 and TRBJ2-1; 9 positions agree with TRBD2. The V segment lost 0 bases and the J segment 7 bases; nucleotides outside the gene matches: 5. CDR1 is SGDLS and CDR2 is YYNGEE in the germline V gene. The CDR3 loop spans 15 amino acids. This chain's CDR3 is CASSVGGGGGNEQFF. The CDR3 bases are TGTGCCAGCAGCGTAGGCGGCGGGGGGGGAAATGAGCAGTTCTTC.

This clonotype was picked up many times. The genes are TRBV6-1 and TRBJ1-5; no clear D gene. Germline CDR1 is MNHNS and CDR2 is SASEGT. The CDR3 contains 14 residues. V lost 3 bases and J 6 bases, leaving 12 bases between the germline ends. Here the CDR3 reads CASSDRRVSQPQHF. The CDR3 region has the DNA TGTGCCAGCAGTGACCGGAGGGTGTCTCAGCCCCAGCATTTT.

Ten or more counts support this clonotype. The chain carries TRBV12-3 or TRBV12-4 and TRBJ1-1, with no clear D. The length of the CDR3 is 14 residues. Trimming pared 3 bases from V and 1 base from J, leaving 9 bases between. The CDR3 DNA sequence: TGTGCCAGCAGTTTTGGGGAGAGGAACACTGAAGCTTTCTTT. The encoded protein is CASSFGERNTEAFF.

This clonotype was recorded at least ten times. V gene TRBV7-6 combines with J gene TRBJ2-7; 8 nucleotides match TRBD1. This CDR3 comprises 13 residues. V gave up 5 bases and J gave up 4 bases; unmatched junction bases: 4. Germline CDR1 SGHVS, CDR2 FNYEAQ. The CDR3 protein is CASSRDRGYEQYF. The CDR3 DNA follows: TGTGCCAGCAGCCGTGACAGGGGATACGAGCAGTACTTC.

The CDR3 region is CASSYNRGSYNEQFF. CDR3 sequence (DNA): TGTGCCAGCAGCTATAACAGGGGATCCTACAATGAGCAGTTCTTC. The chain is built from TRBV5-6 and TRBJ2-1; 7 nucleotides agree with TRBD1. This CDR3 comprises 15 residues. J was trimmed by 1 base and V by 3 bases; bases with no gene match: 4. The germline V gene has CDR1 SGHDT and CDR2 YYEEEE.

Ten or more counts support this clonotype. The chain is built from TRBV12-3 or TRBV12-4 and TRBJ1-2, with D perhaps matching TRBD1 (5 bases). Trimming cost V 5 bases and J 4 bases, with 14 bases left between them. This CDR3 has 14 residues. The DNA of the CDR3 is TGTGCCAGCAGTCGGGGGACCTCCATCTATGGCTACACCTTC. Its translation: CASSRGTSIYGYTF.

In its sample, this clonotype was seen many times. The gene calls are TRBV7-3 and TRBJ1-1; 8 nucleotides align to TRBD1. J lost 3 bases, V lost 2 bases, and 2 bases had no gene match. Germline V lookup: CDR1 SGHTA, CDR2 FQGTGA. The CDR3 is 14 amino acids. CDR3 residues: CASSLGQGYTEAFF. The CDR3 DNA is TGTGCCAGCAGCTTAGGACAGGGATACACTGAAGCTTTCTTT.